The next 24 T cell receptor beta chains were all read from a single sample in a study of cytomegalovirus exposure and HLA in healthy donors (dated by TCRdb to about 2017). Library preparation employed the immunoSEQ multiplex PCR assay. A mixture of 60 forward primers for TCR Vbeta segments and 13 reverse primers for TCR Jbeta segments was used in the multiplex PCR. The table comes from immuneACCESS by way of TCRdb, which keeps in-frame sequences with V and J called. Part of the clones is missing from these tables; in studies checked, under half for an unresolved V gene and the rest for unknown reasons. Here the sample has under 150,000 clones; over 60% occur a single time. The ten most abundant clones make up over 2% of the sample. Sequenced input: PBMCs. The source is a man aged 40-49 years in good health and CMV-seronegative.

This chain connects TRBV5-6 to TRBJ1-2, with 8 bases that match TRBD1. Trimming took 4 bases from V and 5 from J; bases not matched to a gene: 10. The germline CDR1 and CDR2 sequences are SGHDT and YYEEEE. The CDR3 is 15 residues long. In DNA, the CDR3 is TGTGCCAGCAGCAGGACGAGGACAGGGAGATATGGCTACACCTTC. It specifies CASSRTRTGRYGYTF.

The J gene is TRBJ2-7, the V gene TRBV5-1, with a tentative D call TRBD1 (6 bases). The CDR3 contains 14 residues. V lost 3 bases, J lost 7 bases, and 17 bases lay in between. In germline, CDR1 is SGHRS, CDR2 YFSETQ. CDR3 sequence (DNA): TGCGCCAGCAGCTGGGCTACAGGGTCGTGGGAGCAGTACTTC. Protein: CASSWATGSWEQYF.

The CDR3 DNA sequence: TGTGCCAGCAGCGCGACAGTGAACACCGGGGAGCTGTTTTTT. Translating it yields CASSATVNTGELFF. V and J are TRBV9 and TRBJ2-2; the D gene is possibly TRBD1 (5 bases). Per the germline V gene, CDR1 is SGDLS and CDR2 is YYNGEE. The CDR3 has 14 amino acids. V was pared by 3 bases and J by 1 base, with 7 bases between.

The chain carries TRBV5-1 and TRBJ1-4; TRBD1 is a possible D gene (5 bases). Trimming took 0 bases from V and 4 from J, leaving 13 bases between them. The V gene's germline CDR1 is SGHRS and CDR2 YFSETQ. This CDR3 region has 16 residues. The CDR3 sequence is CASSLEGAGGNEKLFF. CDR3 coding DNA: TGCGCCAGCAGCTTGGAAGGGGCCGGGGGTAATGAAAAACTGTTTTTT.

The rearrangement joins TRBV23-1 to TRBJ1-3, with TRBD1 as a possible D gene (5 bases). TRBV23-1 is designated an ORF whose function remains uncertain. CDR3 length: 15 amino acids. V lost 2 bases to trimming and J lost 1 base, with 9 bases between them. The CDR3 sequence is CASSQPRVSGNTIYF. The CDR3 nucleotides read TGCGCCAGCAGTCAACCCAGGGTTTCTGGAAACACCATATATTTT.

The genes are TRBV7-6 and TRBJ1-1, with 8 bases aligning to TRBD1. With V trimmed by 5 bases and J by 7 bases, 6 bases remained unmatched. Germline lookup yields CDR1 SGHVS and CDR2 FNYEAQ. The CDR3 contains 13 residues. As DNA, the CDR3 is TGTGCCAGCAGCGGACCTGGGACAGGTGAAGCTTTCTTT. Protein product: CASSGPGTGEAFF.

V gene TRBV25-1 combines with J gene TRBJ1-6; TRBD1 might be the D (6 bases). V was cut by 11 bases and J by 3 bases, with 14 bases left in between. The CDR3 spans 14 residues. The germline gives CDR1 MGHDK, CDR2 SYGVNS. Here the CDR3 DNA reads TGTGCCTCCAAGGTGGACAGCTATAATTCACCCCTCCACTTT. This codes for CASKVDSYNSPLHF. The complete variable domain, with remaining parts taken from reference TRBV25-1 and TRBJ1-6, reads EADIYQTPRYLVIGTGKKITLECSQTMGHDKMYWYQQDPGMELHLIHYSYGVNSTEKGDLSSESTVSRIRTEHFPLTLESARPSHTSQYLCASKVDSYNSPLHFGNGTRLTVT.

The count of this clone is one. CDR3 in amino acids: CASSPGPTYEQYF. The CDR3 region has the DNA TGTGCCAGCAGTCCCGGTCCTACCTACGAGCAGTACTTC. The chain couples TRBV6-5 to TRBJ2-7; D is undetermined. The CDR3 runs 13 residues. Germline CDR1 and CDR2: MNHEY and SVGAGI. V was cut by 5 bases and J by 2 bases, with 10 bases left in between.

This chain links TRBV29-1 with TRBJ1-5; D not resolved. V gave up 5 bases and J gave up 0 bases, with 11 bases separating them. From germline, CDR1 is SQVTM and CDR2 ANQGSEA. The length of the CDR3 is 14 residues. Here the CDR3 reads CSVQVGSSNQPQHF. The DNA of the CDR3 is TGCAGCGTTCAAGTGGGCAGTAGCAATCAGCCCCAGCATTTT.

In its sample, this clone was seen a few times. The CDR3 coding sequence is TGTGCCAGCAGCTCGGGACTTAGCACAGATACGCAGTATTTT. Its translation is CASSSGLSTDTQYF. The J gene is TRBJ2-3, the V gene TRBV7-7, with D possibly matching TRBD2 (6 bases). Between the trimmed V and J ends, which lost 4 bases and 0 bases, there was a span of 8 bases. The CDR3 covers 14 residues. The V gene's germline CDR1 is SSHAT and CDR2 FNYEAQ (reference sequence).

The V call is TRBV7-2, the J call TRBJ2-1; maybe TRBD1 (7 bases). The CDR3 loop spans 16 amino acids. Germline V gene data show CDR1 as SGHTA and CDR2 as FQGNSA. V lost 5 bases to trimming and J lost 3 bases, with 17 bases between them. CDR3 nucleotides: TGTGCCAGCAGCCCCAGGGGGGAGGCGGTCTACAATGAGCAGTTCTTC. It translates to CASSPRGEAVYNEQFF. The full variable domain, rest sourced from reference TRBV7-2 and TRBJ2-1, is GAGVSQSPSNKVTEKGKDVELRCDPISGHTALYWYRQSLGQGLEFLIYFQGNSAPDKSGLPSDRFSAERTGGSVSTLTIQRTQQEDSAVYLCASSPRGEAVYNEQFFGPGTRLTVL.

The chain combines TRBV5-1 with TRBJ2-4, with 13 bases that match TRBD2. Germline CDR1 is SGHRS and CDR2 is YFSETQ. Trimming at V came to 9 bases and at J to 0 bases, leaving 15 bases not matched to a gene. The length of the CDR3 is 19 residues. The CDR3 DNA reads TGCGCCAACATGTACAGGGGACTAGCGGGGCGATTAGCCAAAAACATTCAGTACTTC. Residues: CANMYRGLAGRLAKNIQYF.

The chain employs TRBV11-2 and TRBJ2-1; 10 nucleotides line up with TRBD1. CDR1 is SGHAT and CDR2 is FQNNGV in the germline V gene. This CDR3 comprises 17 residues. V gave up 5 bases and J gave up 6 bases; unmatched junction bases: 13. The chain's CDR3 is CASSRLTGTGVRNEQFF. CDR3 bases: TGTGCCAGCAGCCGACTAACCGGGACAGGGGTGCGCAATGAGCAGTTCTTC.

The count of this clone is one. The V call is TRBV5-4, the J call TRBJ2-3, with D possibly TRBD2 on 5 matching bases. Per germline, CDR1 SGHNT and CDR2 YYREEE (reference sequence). V was cut by 4 bases and J by 6 bases, with 15 bases left in between. The CDR3 covers 14 residues. The CDR3 loop is CASSPGLELDTQYF. CDR3 DNA: TGTGCCAGCAGCCCAGGACTGGAGTTGGATACGCAGTATTTT.

The chain joins TRBV5-1 to TRBJ1-1, with D hard to call. Trimming removed 1 base from V and 4 bases from J, with 17 bases in between. CDR3 length: 16 residues. CDR1 is SGHRS and CDR2 is YFSETQ in the germline V gene. The CDR3 DNA is TGCGCCAGCAGCTTGTTGTTCGGCCAGGCGCTCACTGAAGCTTTCTTT. Its protein is CASSLLFGQALTEAFF.

The chain couples TRBV30 to TRBJ2-1; D might be TRBD2 (6 bases). V was shortened by 0 bases and J by 16 bases, with 19 bases between the two germline ends. The germline gives CDR1 GTSNPN, CDR2 SVGIG (reference sequence). The CDR3 sequence is 13 residues long. The CDR3 reads CAWSVSMEGTGFF. The DNA of the CDR3 is TGTGCCTGGAGTGTAAGTATGGAGGGAACCGGCTTCTTC.

The V call is TRBV4-3, the J call TRBJ1-6; 11 bases are a match to TRBD1. The V gene's germline CDR1 is LGHNA and CDR2 YSLEER. CDR3 length: 17 residues. V was clipped by 4 bases and J by 6 bases; unmatched bases: 8. The CDR3: CASSLDRGPGGNSPLHF. The CDR3 coding sequence is TGCGCCAGCAGCCTGGACAGGGGGCCGGGAGGTAATTCACCCCTCCACTTT.

The gene calls are TRBV11-3 and TRBJ2-7; the D gene is possibly TRBD2 (5 bases). Germline V CDR1 and CDR2: SGHNT, YENEEA. The CDR3 has 14 amino acids. The ends were cut back, 3 bases at V and 2 bases at J, with 11 bases in the middle. CDR3 protein: CASSFGGTPYEQYF. For the CDR3, the DNA is TGTGCCAGCAGCTTTGGAGGAACTCCCTACGAGCAGTACTTC. The whole variable domain, remainder taken from reference TRBV11-3 and TRBJ2-7, is EAGVVQSPRYKIIEKKQPVAFWCNPISGHNTLYWYLQNLGQGPELLIRYENEEAVDDSQLPKDRFSAERLKGVDSTLKIQPAELGDSAVYLCASSFGGTPYEQYFGPGTRLTVT.

J is TRBJ2-7 and V is TRBV5-1; 8 bases align to TRBD2. Per germline, CDR1 SGHRS and CDR2 YFSETQ. The CDR3 runs 14 residues. Unmatched junction bases numbered 7, after V lost 5 bases and J lost 3 bases. DNA for the CDR3: TGCGCCAGCAGAGGTCAGCGGGAGATCTACGAGCAGTACTTC. Its protein product is CASRGQREIYEQYF.

In nucleotides, the CDR3 is TGTGCCAGTAGTTCCCGCGGGACAGGGATCTATGGCTACACCTTC. Amino acids: CASSSRGTGIYGYTF. The chain has TRBV19 and TRBJ1-2, with 9 bases lining up with TRBD1. J was trimmed by 4 bases and V by 5 bases; bases with no gene match: 8. This CDR3 has 15 amino acids. CDR1 LNHDA and CDR2 SQIVND come from the germline V gene (reference sequence).

This chain links TRBV18 with TRBJ1-6; 7 bases are shared with TRBD1. Germline CDR1 and CDR2: KGHSH and LQKENI. With V trimmed by 5 bases and J by 7 bases, 8 bases remained unmatched. This CDR3 region has 15 residues. The CDR3 sequence is CASSATQGENSPLHF. CDR3 sequence (DNA): TGTGCCAGCTCAGCCACGCAGGGGGAGAATTCACCCCTCCACTTT.

The rearrangement joins TRBV5-1 to TRBJ1-3, with a tentative D call TRBD1 (6 bases). Between the trimmed V and J ends, which lost 4 bases and 0 bases, there was a span of 14 bases. The V gene's germline CDR1 is SGHRS and CDR2 YFSETQ. This CDR3 is 16 amino acids long. DNA for the CDR3: TGCGCCAGCAGCATACAACCAGGGGTCTCTGGAAACACCATATATTTT. Translation gives CASSIQPGVSGNTIYF.

The rearrangement links TRBV9 to TRBJ2-1; 7 bases map to TRBD2. J was trimmed by 8 bases and V by 1 base; bases with no gene match: 9. Germline lookup yields CDR1 SGDLS and CDR2 YYNGEE. The CDR3 spans 15 residues. The CDR3 nucleotides read TGTGCCAGCAGCGTAAGAGGGAGGGTCGTGGATGAGCAGTTCTTC. Protein product: CASSVRGRVVDEQFF. Full variable domain (rest looked up from reference TRBV9 and TRBJ2-1): DSGVTQTPKHLITATGQRVTLRCSPRSGDLSVYWYQQSLDQGLQFLIQYYNGEERAKGNILERFSAQQFPDLHSELNLSSLELGDSALYFCASSVRGRVVDEQFFGPGTRLTVL.

The rearrangement links TRBV5-1 to TRBJ1-1; D uncertain. V gave up 2 bases and J gave up 2 bases, with 10 bases separating them. CDR3 length equals 14 residues. Germline CDR1 is SGHRS and CDR2 is YFSETQ. Here the CDR3 reads CASSFSRGNTEAFF. The CDR3 DNA follows: TGCGCCAGCAGCTTCTCCCGAGGTAACACTGAAGCTTTCTTT.